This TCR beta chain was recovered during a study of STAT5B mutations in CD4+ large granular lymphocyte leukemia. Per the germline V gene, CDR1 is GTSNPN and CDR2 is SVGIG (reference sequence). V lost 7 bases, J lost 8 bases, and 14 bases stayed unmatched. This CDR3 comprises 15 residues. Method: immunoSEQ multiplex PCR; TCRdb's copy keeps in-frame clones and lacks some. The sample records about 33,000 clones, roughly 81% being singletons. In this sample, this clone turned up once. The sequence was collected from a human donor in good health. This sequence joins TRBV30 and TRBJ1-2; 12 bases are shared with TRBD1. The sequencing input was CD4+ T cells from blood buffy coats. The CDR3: CALFPRDRGLEGYTF. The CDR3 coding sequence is TGTGCCTTATTCCCCCGGGACAGGGGGCTGGAGGGCTACACCTTC.